Presented here are 25 T cell receptor beta chains from one specimen sequenced in a study of T cells after yellow fever vaccination. TCRdb analysed the 5' RACE reads with MiXCR anew, one entry per CDR3 protein. The sample carries some 220,000 distinct CDR3 sequences, under 3.5% recorded once. The source material was CD4+ T cells sorted from PBMCs, sampled 10 days after the yellow fever booster vaccination. The source is a man younger than 35 who received the YFV17D yellow fever vaccine.

This clonotype was detected only a few times. The chain recombines TRBV7-6 with TRBJ2-3; 8 bases line up with TRBD2. There are 15 residues in the CDR3. After removal of 2 bases from V and 2 bases from J, the junction contained 3 bases not matched to a gene. Germline V gives CDR1 SGHVS, CDR2 FNYEAQ. CDR3 amino acids: CASSLSGLATDTQYF. Written as DNA, the CDR3 is TGTGCCAGCAGCTTATCCGGACTAGCCACAGATACGCAGTATTTT. Looking up the rest from reference TRBV7-6 and TRBJ2-3 gives the full variable domain: GAGVSQSPRYKVTKRGQDVALRCDPISGHVSLYWYRQALGQGPEFLTYFNYEAQQDKSGLPNDRFSAERPEGSISTLTIQRTEQRDSAMYRCASSLSGLATDTQYFGPGTRLTVL.

The chain joins TRBV23-1 to TRBJ2-5; 7 nucleotides line up with TRBD2. TRBV23-1 is an ORF, and what it does is uncertain. The CDR3 contains 15 residues. J gave up 5 bases and V 2 bases, and 8 bases lay outside the gene matches. The CDR3 bases are TGCGCCAGCAGTCAACCGTGGGGGGGTCGGGAGACCCAGTACTTC. Its protein product is CASSQPWGGRETQYF.

The genes are TRBV20-1 and TRBJ2-7, with 8 bases identical to TRBD1. Trimming removed 6 bases from V and 3 bases from J; junction bases left unmatched: 7. The CDR3 runs to 13 residues. Germline-derived CDR1 and CDR2 are DFQATT and SNEGSKA (reference sequence). CDR3 amino acids: CSAEDRVNYEQYV. Written as DNA, the CDR3 is TGCAGTGCCGAGGACAGGGTTAACTACGAGCAGTACGTC.

This clonotype has ten or more counts. This chain links TRBV7-2 with TRBJ2-3; D gene ambiguous. Trimming shortened V by 4 bases and J by 4 bases, and 9 bases separated the two germline ends. The V gene's germline CDR1 is SGHTA and CDR2 FQGNSA. This CDR3 comprises 13 residues. The CDR3 region has the DNA TGTGCCAGCAGCTCGGGCCCTCCAGATACGCAGTATTTT. It encodes CASSSGPPDTQYF. Filled out from reference TRBV7-2 and TRBJ2-3, the complete variable domain reads GAGVSQSPSNKVTEKGKDVELRCDPISGHTALYWYRQSLGQGLEFLIYFQGNSAPDKSGLPSDRFSAERTGGSVSTLTIQRTQQEDSAVYLCASSSGPPDTQYFGPGTRLTVL.

This clonotype was seen a handful of times. This chain joins TRBV7-2 and TRBJ2-1; D could derive from TRBD1 or TRBD2 (7 bases each). Trimming took off 3 bases at V and 6 bases at J, with 15 bases between the two ends. In germline, CDR1 is SGHTA, CDR2 FQGNSA. The CDR3 covers 15 residues. This chain's CDR3 is CASSFPGGAPNEQFF. The CDR3 coding sequence is TGTGCCAGCAGCTTCCCAGGGGGGGCCCCCAATGAGCAGTTCTTC. Drawing the rest from reference TRBV7-2 and TRBJ2-1, the complete variable domain is GAGVSQSPSNKVTEKGKDVELRCDPISGHTALYWYRQSLGQGLEFLIYFQGNSAPDKSGLPSDRFSAERTGGSVSTLTIQRTQQEDSAVYLCASSFPGGAPNEQFFGPGTRLTVL.

This chain uses TRBV7-2 with TRBJ1-5, with 8 bases aligning to TRBD1. This CDR3 contains 15 residues. Germline CDR1 and CDR2: SGHTA and FQGNSA. J lost 5 bases, V lost 8 bases, and 11 bases had no gene match. The CDR3 protein is CASQLTGDLHQPQHF. The CDR3 DNA reads as TGTGCCAGCCAACTGACAGGGGATCTCCATCAGCCCCAGCATTTT.

Of note for this clonotype: A read error is possible here, since a much larger clone lies one base away. The DNA of the CDR3 is TGTGCCAGTGGCGATAGGAACATCTACGAGCAGTACTTC. Translated: CASGDRNIYEQYF. V usage is TRBV19 and J usage is TRBJ2-7; no clear D. Trimming took off 8 bases at V and 3 bases at J, with 14 bases between the two ends. CDR3 length equals 13 residues. Germline CDR1 LNHDA, CDR2 SQIVND (reference sequence).

The sample holds a few counts of this clonotype. V usage is TRBV29-1 and J usage is TRBJ1-4; the match to TRBD1 covers 11 bases. The CDR3 contains 13 residues. The germline V gene has CDR1 SQVTM and CDR2 ANQGSEA. The ends lost 7 bases at V and 8 bases at J; junction bases unmatched: 6. CDR3 in amino acids: CSGTGTGGEKLFF. DNA of the CDR3: TGCAGCGGTACCGGGACAGGGGGAGAAAAACTGTTTTTT.

A few counts support this clonotype. This chain joins TRBV5-1 and TRBJ2-7, with D perhaps TRBD2 (5 bases). Germline V gene lookup returns CDR1 SGHRS and CDR2 YFSETQ. V gave up 0 bases and J gave up 1 base, with 11 bases separating them. CDR3 length: 15 residues. Here the CDR3 reads CASSLARVASYEQYF. The CDR3 DNA is TGCGCCAGCAGCTTGGCGAGGGTAGCGTCCTACGAGCAGTACTTC.

This sequence joins TRBV6-5 and TRBJ2-3; 7 nucleotides line up with TRBD1. The CDR3 has 14 residues. Losses at the gene ends were 0 bases for V and 12 bases for J; bases not matched to a gene: 9. Germline values: CDR1 MNHEY, CDR2 SVGAGI. The DNA of the CDR3 is TGTGCCAGCAGTTACTCGACAGGGTACGAACCTCAGTATTTT. Protein sequence: CASSYSTGYEPQYF.

This clonotype was observed a handful of times. This sequence joins TRBV5-5 and TRBJ2-7, with no clear D. With 3 bases removed from V and 3 bases from J, the gap between germline ends came to 13 bases. Germline CDR1 reads SGHKS; CDR2 reads YYEKEE (reference sequence). The CDR3 length is 14 residues. In nucleotides, the CDR3 is TGTGCCAGCAGCTCCCCCCGAATCCACTACGAGCAGTACGTC. Protein product: CASSSPRIHYEQYV.

This clonotype showed up many times. The chain carries TRBV5-4 and TRBJ2-1; 14 nucleotides agree with TRBD2. The CDR3 is 17 amino acids. Germline loops: CDR1 SGHNT, CDR2 YYREEE (reference sequence). After removal of 5 bases from V and 7 bases from J, the junction contained 11 bases not matched to a gene. This chain's CDR3 is CASSSGTSGGRGNEQFF. The CDR3 DNA reads TGTGCCAGCAGTTCCGGGACTAGCGGGGGTCGGGGGAATGAGCAGTTCTTC. Complete variable domain (other parts from reference TRBV5-4 and TRBJ2-1): ETGVTQSPTHLIKTRGQQVTLRCSSQSGHNTVSWYQQALGQGPQFIFQYYREEENGRGNFPPRFSGLQFPNYSSELNVNALELDDSALYLCASSSGTSGGRGNEQFFGPGTRLTVL.

V gene TRBV20-1 combines with J gene TRBJ2-1; TRBD2 agrees at 10 bases. The CDR3 covers 15 residues. In germline, CDR1 is DFQATT, CDR2 SNEGSKA (reference sequence). With V trimmed by 5 bases and J by 6 bases, 10 bases remained unmatched. The CDR3 region is CSALNLAGAINEQFF. The CDR3 DNA is TGCAGTGCTCTTAACCTAGCGGGGGCGATCAATGAGCAGTTCTTC.

The rearrangement links TRBV10-3 to TRBJ2-7; D tentatively fits TRBD1 or TRBD2 (6 bases each). The V and J ends lost 0 bases and 4 bases respectively, with 16 bases between them. CDR1 is ENHRY, CDR2 SYGVKD, per germline. This CDR3 contains 16 residues. The CDR3, as DNA: TGTGCCATCAGTGAGTCGAAGGGGGGTCCCTTTTACGAGCAGTACTTC. It translates to CAISESKGGPFYEQYF.

J is TRBJ1-2 and V is TRBV4-1; tentative D call: TRBD1 (5 bases). CDR3 length: 15 residues. The germline CDR1 and CDR2 sequences are MGHRA and YSYEKL. V lost 0 bases and J lost 4, with 12 bases in between. CDR3 in amino acids: CASSQDYPTVYGYTF. The CDR3 DNA reads as TGCGCCAGCAGCCAAGATTACCCGACAGTCTATGGCTACACCTTC.

The rearrangement uses TRBV29-1 and TRBJ1-3, with a possible D match to TRBD1 (5 bases). Trimming removed 5 bases at V and 0 bases at J, with 5 bases between. CDR3 length equals 12 residues. CDR1 and CDR2 from the germline V gene are SQVTM and ANQGSEA. CDR3 residues: CSVTGSGNTIYF. CDR3 nucleotide sequence: TGCAGCGTTACAGGCTCTGGAAACACCATATATTTT.

The chain employs TRBV20-1 and TRBJ1-2; maybe TRBD1 (6 bases). CDR1 DFQATT and CDR2 SNEGSKA come from the germline V gene (reference sequence). The ends were cut back, 1 base at V and 14 bases at J, with 14 bases in the middle. The CDR3 consists of 11 residues. The CDR3 DNA follows: TGCAGTGCTAGAGCTCCCCAGGGGAATACCTTC. Residues: CSARAPQGNTF.

This clonotype has ten or more counts. V gene TRBV5-1 combines with J gene TRBJ2-5; the match to TRBD1 covers 7 bases. Germline V lookup: CDR1 SGHRS, CDR2 YFSETQ. The CDR3 extends over 14 amino acids. V lost 6 bases to trimming and J lost 2 bases; unmatched junction nucleotides: 7. CDR3: CASTRGTAQETQYF. CDR3 nucleotide sequence: TGCGCCAGCACCCGTGGGACAGCTCAAGAGACCCAGTACTTC.

The genes are TRBV11-2 and TRBJ1-6; 8 nucleotides line up with TRBD1. Germline-derived CDR1 and CDR2 are SGHAT and FQNNGV. The V segment lost 4 bases and the J segment 10 bases; nucleotides outside the gene matches: 6. There are 14 residues in the CDR3. CDR3 bases: TGTGCCAGCAGCTCTGGACAGGGACGCTCACCCCTCCACTTT. Amino acids: CASSSGQGRSPLHF. Based on the CDR3 plus reference TRBV11-2 and TRBJ1-6, the full variable domain is EAGVAQSPRYKIIEKRQSVAFWCNPISGHATLYWYQQILGQGPKLLIQFQNNGVVDDSQLPKDRFSAERLKGVDSTLKIQPAKLEDSAVYLCASSSGQGRSPLHFGNGTRLTVT.

V usage is TRBV11-2 and J usage is TRBJ1-5; D is unresolved. Germline V gives CDR1 SGHAT, CDR2 FQNNGV. The CDR3 runs to 14 residues. Trimming removed 3 bases from V and 6 bases from J, with 12 bases in between. This CDR3 reads CASSLQSGAQPQHF. DNA of the CDR3: TGTGCCAGCAGCTTGCAAAGCGGAGCTCAGCCCCAGCATTTT.

The chain combines TRBV29-1 with TRBJ2-5; maybe TRBD1 (6 bases). This CDR3 has 13 amino acids. Germline V gene data show CDR1 as SQVTM and CDR2 as ANQGSEA. V was cut by 3 bases and J by 5 bases, with 13 bases left in between. The CDR3 protein is CSVDGRGGETQYF. The CDR3, as DNA: TGCAGCGTTGATGGCAGGGGCGGGGAGACCCAGTACTTC.

The CDR3 loop is CASSQIGDRVGGYTF. The CDR3 coding sequence is TGCGCCAGCAGCCAAATAGGGGACAGGGTGGGAGGCTACACCTTC. J is TRBJ1-2 and V is TRBV4-3; 9 bases agree with TRBD1. Per germline, CDR1 LGHNA and CDR2 YSLEER. The junction had 9 bases not matched to a gene; V was cut back by 2 bases and J by 8 bases. The CDR3 length is 15 residues.

The chain links TRBV18 to TRBJ2-3; D might be TRBD1 (6 bases). Per the germline V gene, CDR1 is KGHSH and CDR2 is LQKENI. The V end lost 6 bases, the J end lost 7 bases, and 14 bases lay between the germline ends. The CDR3 has 13 amino acids. Here the CDR3 DNA reads TGTGCCAGCTCCCCGACAGGTTCTAATACGCAGTATTTT. This sequence encodes CASSPTGSNTQYF.

The table lists this clonotype with many counts. The chain employs TRBV7-9 and TRBJ1-6; 9 nucleotides agree with TRBD1. Germline-derived CDR1 and CDR2 are SEHNR and FQNEAQ (reference sequence). The CDR3 loop spans 15 amino acids. Germline trimming cut 4 bases from V and 10 bases from J; bases unmatched to any gene: 8. CDR3 nucleotides: TGTGCCAGCAGCTCCTCCGGGACAGGGTACTCACCCCTCCACTTT. Translating it yields CASSSSGTGYSPLHF.

This clonotype came up many times. The rearrangement uses TRBV11-2 and TRBJ2-7; tentatively, D is TRBD1 (6 bases). This CDR3 spans 15 amino acids. CDR1 SGHAT and CDR2 FQNNGV come from the germline V gene. Trimming took off 5 bases at V and 0 bases at J, with 14 bases between the two ends. The CDR3 sequence is CASSPGAGASYEQYF. The CDR3 DNA is TGTGCCAGCAGCCCAGGGGCAGGGGCCTCCTACGAGCAGTACTTC.